The 9 T cell receptor beta chains below were found in one sample sequenced in a study of blood T cell repertoires in COVID-19. Data came from immunoSEQ multiplex PCR; TCRdb stores just in-frame clones and leaves some out. Of about 49,000 clones in the sample, more than 85% were seen once. Sequenced input: peripheral blood. These receptors all come from a man aged 35 to 55 with active COVID-19.

This rearrangement joins TRBV7-2 to TRBJ2-3, with 7 bases lining up with TRBD1. With V trimmed by 7 bases and J by 5 bases, 15 bases remained unmatched. Germline values: CDR1 SGHTA, CDR2 FQGNSA. The CDR3 consists of 16 residues. The CDR3 sequence is CASTLWKGAVRDTQYF. CDR3 sequence (DNA): TGTGCCAGCACTCTCTGGAAGGGGGCTGTGAGAGATACGCAGTATTTT. The variable domain in full, with the rest retrieved from reference TRBV7-2 and TRBJ2-3, is GAGVSQSPSNKVTEKGKDVELRCDPISGHTALYWYRQSLGQGLEFLIYFQGNSAPDKSGLPSDRFSAERTGGSVSTLTIQRTQQEDSAVYLCASTLWKGAVRDTQYFGPGTRLTVL.

This clone has a single count. The chain joins TRBV9 to TRBJ1-6; D is possibly TRBD1 (6 bases). V lost 10 bases and J lost 10, with 12 bases in between. CDR1 and CDR2 from the germline V gene are SGDLS and YYNGEE. This CDR3 has 11 amino acids. The CDR3 DNA reads TGTGCCTCTGGACAGAACTCACCCCTCCACTTT. Its translation: CASGQNSPLHF.

The J gene is TRBJ2-3, the V gene TRBV4-2, with 13 bases that match TRBD2. This CDR3 contains 20 residues. Germline CDR1 reads LGHNA; CDR2 reads YNFKEQ. Trimming at V came to 3 bases and at J to 0 bases, leaving 12 bases not matched to a gene. CDR3 sequence (DNA): TGTGCCAGCAGCCAGGGAGGAGGGACTAGCGGGGAATCTAGCACAGATACGCAGTATTTT. Translating it yields CASSQGGGTSGESSTDTQYF.

The CDR3, as DNA: TGTGCCAGCAGCTTGGGACTTCGACCGACCGGGGAGCTGTTTTTT. This translates into CASSLGLRPTGELFF. This chain uses TRBV5-6 with TRBJ2-2, with D unclear. Germline CDR1 reads SGHDT; CDR2 reads YYEEEE. The CDR3 runs to 15 residues. The V and J ends lost 0 bases and 5 bases respectively, with 11 bases between them.

The V gene is TRBV19, the J gene TRBJ2-3; D perhaps matches TRBD2 (6 bases). Trimming removed 3 bases from V and 3 bases from J, with 16 bases in between. CDR1 is LNHDA and CDR2 is SQIVND in the germline V gene (reference sequence). The CDR3 loop spans 16 amino acids. The DNA for the CDR3 is TGTGCCAGTAGTATTCGGAGACTAGGGAAAACAGATACGCAGTATTTT. Its protein is CASSIRRLGKTDTQYF.

The chain recombines TRBV7-2 with TRBJ2-7; TRBD1 aligns across 9 bases. CDR1 is SGHTA, CDR2 FQGNSA, per germline. The J segment lost 5 bases and the V segment lost 4 bases, leaving 9 bases of the junction unmatched. The CDR3 extends over 15 amino acids. CDR3 coding DNA: TGTGCCAGCAGCTGGGGACAGGGAGGGTTCGACGAGCAGTACTTC. Its protein is CASSWGQGGFDEQYF.

The chain joins TRBV3-1 (or the pseudogene TRBV3-2) to TRBJ2-1, with TRBD2 identical over 11 bases. The germline CDR1 and CDR2 sequences are LGHDT and YNNKEL (reference sequence). The trim removed 5 bases at V and 6 bases at J, leaving 6 bases unmatched. CDR3 length: 15 amino acids. CDR3 protein: CASSTTSGRINEQFF. The CDR3, as DNA: TGTGCCAGCAGCACTACTAGCGGGAGAATCAATGAGCAGTTCTTC.

The chain combines TRBV14 with TRBJ2-5; TRBD1 matches 7 bases. The V gene end was trimmed by 4 bases and the J gene end by 7 bases; junction bases not matched to a gene: 12. Germline V lookup: CDR1 SGHDN, CDR2 FVKESK. The CDR3 spans 15 residues. CDR3 nucleotide sequence: TGTGCCAGCAGCCTTGGGACAGCGGAGTTTGGGACCCAGTACTTC. Its translation is CASSLGTAEFGTQYF.

The rearrangement links TRBV12-3 or TRBV12-4 to TRBJ1-1, with D unresolved. V gave up 3 bases and J gave up 3 bases, with 2 bases separating them. This CDR3 spans 11 amino acids. CDR3 amino acids: CASSFYTEAFF. CDR3 nucleotides: TGTGCCAGCAGTTTCTACACTGAAGCTTTCTTT.